These 22 T cell receptor beta chains were all obtained from the same sample, sequenced in a study of cytomegalovirus exposure and HLA in healthy donors. The study ran its PCR with 60 Vbeta and 13 Jbeta primers. Profiled with immunoSEQ multiplex PCR; TCRdb holds only in-frame clones, not every one. The sample lists almost 200,000 clones; around 76% were seen once. Specimen: PBMCs. All receptors come from a man aged 30 to 45 in good health and CMV-seronegative.

This clone showed up just a few times. The V and J genes are TRBV5-6 and TRBJ2-1, with D maybe TRBD2 (5 bases). Germline lookup yields CDR1 SGHDT and CDR2 YYEEEE. V was clipped by 2 bases and J by 0 bases, with 9 bases between them. The CDR3 consists of 15 residues. The CDR3 DNA sequence: TGTGCCAGCAGCTTATTTGGGAGCTCCTACAATGAGCAGTTCTTC. Translation gives CASSLFGSSYNEQFF.

Only one count was recorded for this clone. The J gene is TRBJ1-4, the V gene TRBV6-5, with unresolved D. CDR1 is MNHEY and CDR2 is SVGAGI in the germline V gene. V lost 0 bases to trimming and J lost 4 bases, with 6 bases between them. CDR3 length equals 14 residues. The CDR3 is CASSYSGGNEKLFF. CDR3 coding DNA: TGTGCCAGCAGTTACTCGGGAGGTAATGAAAAACTGTTTTTT.

The chain is built from TRBV9 and TRBJ1-5; 7 bases map to TRBD1. CDR3 size: 15 residues. Trimming cost V 0 bases and J 5 bases; bases outside gene matches: 5. Germline V CDR1 and CDR2: SGDLS, YYNGEE. CDR3 DNA sequence: TGTGCCAGCAGCGTAGGGACAGGATCCCATCAGCCCCAGCATTTT. Its protein is CASSVGTGSHQPQHF.

The chain is built from TRBV19 and TRBJ1-4, with D maybe TRBD1 (5 bases). CDR1 LNHDA and CDR2 SQIVND come from the germline V gene (reference sequence). The CDR3 extends over 10 amino acids. The V end was cut by 11 bases, the J end by 8 bases, with 9 bases between. In DNA form, the CDR3 reads TGTGCCTCAAGGGGAGAAAAACTGTTTTTT. It specifies CASRGEKLFF. Complete variable domain (other parts from reference TRBV19 and TRBJ1-4): DGGITQSPKYLFRKEGQNVTLSCEQNLNHDAMYWYRQDPGQGLRLIYYSQIVNDFQKGDIAEGYSVSREKKESFPLTVTSAQKNPTAFYLCASRGEKLFFGSGTQLSVL.

CDR3 in DNA: TGCGCCAGCAGCTTGGATACAGGGGGTCACGGTGAAAAACTGTTTTTT. Translated, it gives CASSLDTGGHGEKLFF. V is TRBV5-1 and J is TRBJ1-4, with TRBD1 matching 8 bases. V was pared by 0 bases and J by 7 bases, with 8 bases of the junction left unmatched. The CDR3 runs to 16 residues. In germline, CDR1 is SGHRS, CDR2 YFSETQ. The full variable domain, with the rest looked up from reference TRBV5-1 and TRBJ1-4, is KAGVTQTPRYLIKTRGQQVTLSCSPISGHRSVSWYQQTPGQGLQFLFEYFSETQRNKGNFPGRFSGRQFSNSRSEMNVSTLELGDSALYLCASSLDTGGHGEKLFFGSGTQLSVL.

This chain joins TRBV6-1 and TRBJ2-7; TRBD1 matches at 10 bases. From germline, CDR1 is MNHNS and CDR2 SASEGT. This CDR3 is built from 15 residues. V was clipped by 6 bases and J by 0 bases; unmatched bases: 5. In nucleotides, the CDR3 is TGTGCCAGCAGCCCCGGGACAGGGGTCTCCTACGAGCAGTACTTC. As protein: CASSPGTGVSYEQYF.

This chain joins TRBV25-1 and TRBJ2-1; 10 nucleotides agree with TRBD2. Trimming cost V 2 bases and J 4 bases; bases outside gene matches: 5. The germline V gene encodes CDR1 MGHDK and CDR2 SYGVNS. The CDR3 has 16 amino acids. The CDR3 DNA reads TGTGCCAGCAGTGAAAGGCTAGCGGGAGCATACAATGAGCAGTTCTTC. Residues: CASSERLAGAYNEQFF. Combining the CDR3 with reference TRBV25-1 and TRBJ2-1 gives the whole variable domain EADIYQTPRYLVIGTGKKITLECSQTMGHDKMYWYQQDPGMELHLIHYSYGVNSTEKGDLSSESTVSRIRTEHFPLTLESARPSHTSQYLCASSERLAGAYNEQFFGPGTRLTVL.

This sequence joins TRBV27 and TRBJ2-1; 11 bases line up with TRBD2. The CDR3 is 19 amino acids. Germline lookup yields CDR1 MNHEY and CDR2 SMNVEV (reference sequence). V lost 3 bases, J lost 4 bases, and 14 bases stayed unmatched. The CDR3 sequence: CASSFYGLSGLAGYNEQFF. The CDR3 nucleotides read TGTGCCAGCAGTTTCTACGGACTTTCTGGACTAGCGGGTTACAATGAGCAGTTCTTC.

The J gene is TRBJ2-5, the V gene TRBV2, with 13 nucleotides matching TRBD2. TRBJ2-7 explains the end of the DNA better; the J call may be wrong. Germline CDR1 reads SNHLY; CDR2 reads FYNNEI. The CDR3 sequence is 15 residues long. This chain's CDR3 is CASIWTSGGSYEQYF. For the CDR3, the DNA is TGTGCCAGCATTTGGACTAGCGGGGGATCCTACGAGCAGTACTTC.

The genes are TRBV7-9 and TRBJ1-2; D is undetermined. Between the trimmed V and J ends, which lost 1 base and 7 bases, there was a span of 19 bases. The CDR3 has 16 residues. CDR1 and CDR2 from the germline V gene are SEHNR and FQNEAQ (reference sequence). This CDR3 is CASSLGTERREGGYTF. The CDR3 DNA reads TGTGCCAGCAGCTTAGGGACGGAGCGGCGGGAGGGTGGCTACACCTTC.

The V call is TRBV7-9, the J call TRBJ2-2; a possible D gene is TRBD2 (6 bases). Trimming removed 3 bases at V and 5 bases at J, with 16 bases between. The germline V gene has CDR1 SEHNR and CDR2 FQNEAQ (reference sequence). The CDR3 covers 16 residues. The CDR3 nucleotides read TGTGCCAGCAGCTTGGCGCGGGCGGGAAGAACCGGGGAGCTGTTTTTT. The encoded protein is CASSLARAGRTGELFF. Looking up the rest from reference TRBV7-9 and TRBJ2-2 gives the full variable domain: DTGVSQNPRHKITKRGQNVTFRCDPISEHNRLYWYRQTLGQGPEFLTYFQNEAQLEKSRLLSDRFSAERPKGSFSTLEIQRTEQGDSAMYLCASSLARAGRTGELFFGEGSRLTVL.

This clone was seen a few times. CDR3 nucleotide sequence: TGCGCCAGCAGCAGGACCGGGACAGGGGATGAAGCTTTCTTT. Translation gives CASSRTGTGDEAFF. The rearrangement joins TRBV5-1 to TRBJ1-1, with TRBD1 identical over 10 bases. The CDR3 loop spans 14 amino acids. The germline V gene encodes CDR1 SGHRS and CDR2 YFSETQ. V lost 4 bases and J lost 7; bases outside the gene matches: 7.

J is TRBJ1-2 and V is TRBV29-1; 9 positions agree with TRBD1. Germline lookup yields CDR1 SQVTM and CDR2 ANQGSEA. The CDR3 totals 15 residues. V lost 2 bases, J lost 3 bases, and 7 bases stayed unmatched. The CDR3 spells CSVESRTGAYYGYTF. CDR3 DNA: TGCAGCGTTGAATCTCGGACAGGGGCCTACTATGGCTACACCTTC.

This chain uses TRBV7-3 with TRBJ1-1, with a possible D match to TRBD1 (6 bases). CDR1 and CDR2 (germline): SGHTA, FQGTGA. This CDR3 is built from 14 residues. Deletions cut 4 bases from V and 0 bases from J, with 9 bases between. The CDR3 DNA reads as TGTGCCAGCAGCTCCCAGGGGTTGAACACTGAAGCTTTCTTT. Protein product: CASSSQGLNTEAFF.

The V and J genes are TRBV19 and TRBJ2-6; no firm D call. Germline V CDR1 and CDR2: LNHDA, SQIVND (reference sequence). The germline V and J ends were trimmed by 4 bases and 2 bases, with 6 bases remaining between them. This CDR3 comprises 14 residues. DNA for the CDR3: TGTGCCAGTAGTACTATGGCTGGGGCCAACGTCCTGACTTTC. It is translated as CASSTMAGANVLTF. Supplemented by reference TRBV19 and TRBJ2-6, the full variable domain reads DGGITQSPKYLFRKEGQNVTLSCEQNLNHDAMYWYRQDPGQGLRLIYYSQIVNDFQKGDIAEGYSVSREKKESFPLTVTSAQKNPTAFYLCASSTMAGANVLTFGAGSRLTVL.

The chain couples TRBV15 to TRBJ2-7; tentatively, D is TRBD1 (6 bases). The V gene lost 0 bases and the J gene lost 3 bases, with 18 bases spanning the gap. This CDR3 comprises 17 residues. Germline CDR1 is LNHNV and CDR2 is YYDKDF (reference sequence). DNA for the CDR3: TGTGCCACCAGCAGAGATAAAATGGACAGATTTTTCTACGAGCAGTACTTC. This translates into CATSRDKMDRFFYEQYF.

The rearrangement links TRBV7-6 to TRBJ2-7; TRBD2 might be the D (6 bases). This CDR3 region has 13 residues. Trimming took off 5 bases at V and 3 bases at J, with 11 bases between the two ends. CDR1 is SGHVS and CDR2 is FNYEAQ in the germline V gene. The CDR3 loop is CASSGGASYEQYF. As DNA, the CDR3 is TGTGCCAGCAGCGGAGGGGCTAGCTACGAGCAGTACTTC. Full variable domain (outside the CDR3, taken from reference TRBV7-6 and TRBJ2-7): GAGVSQSPRYKVTKRGQDVALRCDPISGHVSLYWYRQALGQGPEFLTYFNYEAQQDKSGLPNDRFSAERPEGSISTLTIQRTEQRDSAMYRCASSGGASYEQYFGPGTRLTVT.

The chain is built from TRBV2 and TRBJ1-5; no reliable D call. In germline, CDR1 is SNHLY, CDR2 FYNNEI. The CDR3 has 14 residues. The ends were cut back, 5 bases at V and 0 bases at J, with 8 bases in the middle. CDR3 sequence (DNA): TGTGCCAGCAGTACAGACTATAGCAATCAGCCCCAGCATTTT. Amino acids: CASSTDYSNQPQHF.

The genes are TRBV7-3 and TRBJ2-1; 7 positions agree with TRBD1. Per germline, CDR1 SGHTA and CDR2 FQGTGA. Unmatched junction bases numbered 8, after V lost 2 bases and J lost 7 bases. The CDR3 has 15 amino acids. The CDR3 region has the DNA TGTGCCAGCAGCTTAGCCTCGACAGGGCAAAATGAGCAGTTCTTC. Its translation is CASSLASTGQNEQFF. The full variable domain, with the rest looked up from reference TRBV7-3 and TRBJ2-1, is GAGVSQTPSNKVTEKGKYVELRCDPISGHTALYWYRQSLGQGPEFLIYFQGTGAADDSGLPNDRFFAVRPEGSVSTLKIQRTERGDSAVYLCASSLASTGQNEQFFGPGTRLTVL.

This clone was counted a few times. This rearrangement joins TRBV2 to TRBJ2-7, with D maybe TRBD1 (6 bases). CDR3 size: 12 residues. V lost 10 bases and J 5 bases, leaving 15 bases between the germline ends. In germline, CDR1 is SNHLY, CDR2 FYNNEI. The CDR3 DNA follows: TGTGCCACCTCCGGACAGCTCAACGAGCAGTACTTC. Its translation is CATSGQLNEQYF.

The J gene is TRBJ2-7, the V gene TRBV10-3; 8 bases match TRBD2. Losses at the gene ends were 4 bases for V and 5 bases for J; bases not matched to a gene: 13. Germline CDR1 reads ENHRY; CDR2 reads SYGVKD. This CDR3 is built from 16 residues. The CDR3 region has the DNA TGTGCCATCAGTGTTGCGGGAGGAGTAAGGCAGGACGAGCAGTACTTC. It codes for CAISVAGGVRQDEQYF.

In the case of this clone: The same CDR3 can be traced to other DNA sequences in this sample. This chain joins TRBV5-1 and TRBJ1-1; a possible D gene is TRBD1 (5 bases). Trimming pared 5 bases from V and 4 bases from J, leaving 15 bases between. CDR1 is SGHRS, CDR2 YFSETQ, per germline. This CDR3 has 14 residues. CDR3 loop: CASSLQGGVTEAFF. CDR3 DNA: TGCGCCAGCAGTTTGCAGGGTGGGGTCACTGAAGCTTTCTTT. The variable domain in full, completed from reference TRBV5-1 and TRBJ1-1, reads KAGVTQTPRYLIKTRGQQVTLSCSPISGHRSVSWYQQTPGQGLQFLFEYFSETQRNKGNFPGRFSGRQFSNSRSEMNVSTLELGDSALYLCASSLQGGVTEAFFGQGTRLTVV.